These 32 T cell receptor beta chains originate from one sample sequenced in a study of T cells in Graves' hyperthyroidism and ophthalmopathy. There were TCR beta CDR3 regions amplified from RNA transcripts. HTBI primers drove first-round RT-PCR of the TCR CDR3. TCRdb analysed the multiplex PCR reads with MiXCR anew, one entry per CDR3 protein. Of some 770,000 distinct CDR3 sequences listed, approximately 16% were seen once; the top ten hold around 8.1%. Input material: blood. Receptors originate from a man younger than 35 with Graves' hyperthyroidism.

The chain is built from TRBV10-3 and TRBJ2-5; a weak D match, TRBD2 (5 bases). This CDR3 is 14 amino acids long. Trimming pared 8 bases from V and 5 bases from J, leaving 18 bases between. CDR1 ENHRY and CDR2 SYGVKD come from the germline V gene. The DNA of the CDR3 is TGTGCCATCTCCCTCCAGGCGGGTTGGGAGACCCAGTACTTC. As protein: CAISLQAGWETQYF.

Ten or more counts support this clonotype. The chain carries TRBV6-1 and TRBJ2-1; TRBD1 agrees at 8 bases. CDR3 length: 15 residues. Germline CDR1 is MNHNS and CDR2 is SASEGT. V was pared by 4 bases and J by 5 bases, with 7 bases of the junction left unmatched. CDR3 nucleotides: TGTGCCAGCAGTGGGACAGGGATAACGGACAATGAGCAGTTCTTC. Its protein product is CASSGTGITDNEQFF.

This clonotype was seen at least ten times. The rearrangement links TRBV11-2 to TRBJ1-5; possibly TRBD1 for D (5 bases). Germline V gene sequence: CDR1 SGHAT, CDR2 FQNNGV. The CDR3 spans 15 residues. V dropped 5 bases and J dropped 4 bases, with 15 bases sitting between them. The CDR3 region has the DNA TGTGCCAGCAGCCCGGGGACGCGAGAGAATCAGCCCCAGCATTTT. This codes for CASSPGTRENQPQHF.

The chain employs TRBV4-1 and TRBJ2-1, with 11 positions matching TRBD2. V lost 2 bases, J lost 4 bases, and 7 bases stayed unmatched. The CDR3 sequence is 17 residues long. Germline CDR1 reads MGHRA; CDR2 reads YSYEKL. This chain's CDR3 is CASSQLLAGVNYNEQFF. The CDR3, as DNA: TGCGCCAGCAGCCAATTACTAGCGGGAGTGAATTACAATGAGCAGTTCTTC.

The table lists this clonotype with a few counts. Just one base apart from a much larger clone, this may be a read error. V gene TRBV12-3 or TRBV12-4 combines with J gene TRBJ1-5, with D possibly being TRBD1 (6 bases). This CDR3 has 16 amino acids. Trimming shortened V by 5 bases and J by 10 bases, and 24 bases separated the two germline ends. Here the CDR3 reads CASSPTDGGPSYPQHF. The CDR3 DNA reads TGTGCCAGCAGTCCGACTGACGGGGGGCCGAGCTATCCCCAGCATTTT.

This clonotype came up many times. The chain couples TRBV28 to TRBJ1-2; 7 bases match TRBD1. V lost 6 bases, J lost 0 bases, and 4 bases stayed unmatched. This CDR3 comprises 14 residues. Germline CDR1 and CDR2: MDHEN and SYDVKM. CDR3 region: CASRGQPSNYGYTF. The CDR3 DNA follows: TGTGCCAGCAGGGGACAGCCCTCTAACTATGGCTACACCTTC.

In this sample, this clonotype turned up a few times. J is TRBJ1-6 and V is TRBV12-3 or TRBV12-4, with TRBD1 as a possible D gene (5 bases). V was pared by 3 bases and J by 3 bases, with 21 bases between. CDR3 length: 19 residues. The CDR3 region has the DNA TGTGCCAGCAGTTTTTCGGGCCCGGGGCAGATCGGCTATAATTCACCCCTCCACTTT. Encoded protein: CASSFSGPGQIGYNSPLHF.

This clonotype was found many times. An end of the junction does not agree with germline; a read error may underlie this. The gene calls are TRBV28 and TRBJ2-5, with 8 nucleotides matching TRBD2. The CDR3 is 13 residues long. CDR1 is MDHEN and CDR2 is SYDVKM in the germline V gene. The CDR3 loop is CASSLTAGEAQYF. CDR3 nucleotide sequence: TGTGCCAGCAGTTTGACAGCGGGAGAGGCCCAGTACTTC.

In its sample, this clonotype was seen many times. The CDR3 DNA sequence: TGCAGTGCTAGGTTGACTAGCGGGAGGACAGATACGCAGTATTTT. Translating it yields CSARLTSGRTDTQYF. The rearrangement uses TRBV20-1 and TRBJ2-3, with 13 bases aligning to TRBD2. Trimming at V came to 3 bases and at J to 3 bases, leaving 3 bases not matched to a gene. CDR1 and CDR2 (germline): DFQATT, SNEGSKA (reference sequence). The CDR3 spans 15 residues.

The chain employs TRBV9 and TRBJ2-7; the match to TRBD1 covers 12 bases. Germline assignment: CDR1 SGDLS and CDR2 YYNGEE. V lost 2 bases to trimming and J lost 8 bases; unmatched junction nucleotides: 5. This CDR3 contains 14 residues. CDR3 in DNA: TGTGCCAGCAGCGTGACCCGGGACAGGGGGCAGCAGTACTTC. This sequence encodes CASSVTRDRGQQYF.

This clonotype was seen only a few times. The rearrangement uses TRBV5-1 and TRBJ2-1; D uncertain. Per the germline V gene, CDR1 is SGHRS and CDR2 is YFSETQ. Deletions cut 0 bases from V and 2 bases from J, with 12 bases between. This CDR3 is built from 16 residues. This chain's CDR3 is CASSLGFDAPYNEQFF. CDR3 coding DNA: TGCGCCAGCAGCTTGGGATTTGATGCCCCCTACAATGAGCAGTTCTTC.

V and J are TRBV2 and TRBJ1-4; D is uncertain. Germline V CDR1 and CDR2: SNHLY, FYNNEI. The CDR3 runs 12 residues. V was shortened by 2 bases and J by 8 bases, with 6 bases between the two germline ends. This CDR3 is CASSESREKLFF. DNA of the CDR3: TGTGCCAGCAGTGAATCGAGAGAAAAACTGTTTTTT.

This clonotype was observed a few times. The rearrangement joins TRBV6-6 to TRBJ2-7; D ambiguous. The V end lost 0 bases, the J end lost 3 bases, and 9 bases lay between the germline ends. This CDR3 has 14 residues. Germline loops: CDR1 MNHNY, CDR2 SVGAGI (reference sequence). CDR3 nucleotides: TGTGCCAGCAGTTACTCGACCAGCCGCTACGAGCAGTACTTC. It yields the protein CASSYSTSRYEQYF.

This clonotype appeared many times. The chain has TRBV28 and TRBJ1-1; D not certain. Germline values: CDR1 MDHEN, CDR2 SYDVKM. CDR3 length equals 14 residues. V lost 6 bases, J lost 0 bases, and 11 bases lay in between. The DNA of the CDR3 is TGTGCCAGCAGACCCAGGACTATGAACACTGAAGCTTTCTTT. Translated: CASRPRTMNTEAFF.

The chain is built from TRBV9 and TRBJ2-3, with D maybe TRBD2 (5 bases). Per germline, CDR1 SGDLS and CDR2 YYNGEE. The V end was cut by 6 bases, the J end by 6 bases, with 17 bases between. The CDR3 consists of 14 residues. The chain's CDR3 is CASTPGYGGDTQYF. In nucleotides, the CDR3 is TGTGCCAGCACCCCCGGGTATGGCGGGGATACGCAGTATTTT.

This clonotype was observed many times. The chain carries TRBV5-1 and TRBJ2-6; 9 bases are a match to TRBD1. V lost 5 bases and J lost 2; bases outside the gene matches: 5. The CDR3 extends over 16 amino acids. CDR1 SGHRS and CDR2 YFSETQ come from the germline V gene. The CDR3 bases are TGCGCCAGCAGTCCTACAGGGGGCACTGGGGCCAACGTCCTGACTTTC. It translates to CASSPTGGTGANVLTF.

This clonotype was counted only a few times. CDR3 region: CASSLERTRGRGYGYTF. The CDR3 coding sequence is TGTGCCAGCAGCTTAGAAAGAACGAGGGGGCGCGGATATGGCTACACCTTC. The chain links TRBV7-9 to TRBJ1-2; 7 bases map to TRBD1. This CDR3 is 17 amino acids long. V trimming: 1 base; J trimming: 5 bases; junction bases outside the gene matches: 13. Germline-derived CDR1 and CDR2 are SEHNR and FQNEAQ (reference sequence).

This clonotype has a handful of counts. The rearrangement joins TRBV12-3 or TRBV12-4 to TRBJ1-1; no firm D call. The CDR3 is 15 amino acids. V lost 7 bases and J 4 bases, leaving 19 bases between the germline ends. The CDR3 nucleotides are TGTGCCAGCAAGGGAGCCGAGACTGCCATCACTGAAGCTTTCTTT. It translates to CASKGAETAITEAFF.

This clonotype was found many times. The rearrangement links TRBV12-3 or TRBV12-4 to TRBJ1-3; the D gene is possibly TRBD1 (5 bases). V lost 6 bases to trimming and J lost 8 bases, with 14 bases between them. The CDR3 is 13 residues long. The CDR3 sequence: CASSHGTADTIYF. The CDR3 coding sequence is TGTGCCAGCAGCCACGGGACCGCGGACACCATATATTTT.

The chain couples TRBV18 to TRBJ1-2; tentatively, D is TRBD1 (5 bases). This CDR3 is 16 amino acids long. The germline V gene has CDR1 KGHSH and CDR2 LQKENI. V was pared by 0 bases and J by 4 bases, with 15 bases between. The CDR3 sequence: CASSPPSPRDSYGYTF. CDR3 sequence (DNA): TGTGCCAGCTCACCACCTTCTCCCAGGGACTCCTATGGCTACACCTTC.

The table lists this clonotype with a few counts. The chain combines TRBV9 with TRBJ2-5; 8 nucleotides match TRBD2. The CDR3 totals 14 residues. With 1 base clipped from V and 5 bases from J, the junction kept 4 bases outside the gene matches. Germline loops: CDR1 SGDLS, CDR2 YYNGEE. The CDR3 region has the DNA TGTGCCAGCAGCGTAAGCGGGGGCTGGGAGACCCAGTACTTC. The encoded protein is CASSVSGGWETQYF.

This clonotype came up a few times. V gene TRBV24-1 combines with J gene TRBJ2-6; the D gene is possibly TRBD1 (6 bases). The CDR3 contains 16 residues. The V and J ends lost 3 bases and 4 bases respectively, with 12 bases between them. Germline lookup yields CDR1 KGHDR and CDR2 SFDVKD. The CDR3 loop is CATSDPTGFGANVLTF. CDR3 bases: TGTGCCACCAGTGATCCAACAGGGTTCGGGGCCAACGTCCTGACTTTC.

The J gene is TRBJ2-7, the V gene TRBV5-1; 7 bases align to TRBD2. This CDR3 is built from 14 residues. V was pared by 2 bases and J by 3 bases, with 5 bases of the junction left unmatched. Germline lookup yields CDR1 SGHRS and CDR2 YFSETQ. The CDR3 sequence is CASSLSGTNYEQYF. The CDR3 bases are TGCGCCAGCAGCTTATCCGGGACTAACTACGAGCAGTACTTC.

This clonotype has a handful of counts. DNA of the CDR3: TGTGCCAGCAGCTCCAGTCAGGGGGGGGACACAGATACGCAGTATTTT. Protein: CASSSSQGGDTDTQYF. The chain combines TRBV11-2 with TRBJ2-3; D might be TRBD1 or TRBD2, each matching 7 bases. CDR1 is SGHAT, CDR2 FQNNGV, per germline. The V and J ends lost 4 bases and 2 bases respectively, with 16 bases between them. The CDR3 has 16 amino acids.

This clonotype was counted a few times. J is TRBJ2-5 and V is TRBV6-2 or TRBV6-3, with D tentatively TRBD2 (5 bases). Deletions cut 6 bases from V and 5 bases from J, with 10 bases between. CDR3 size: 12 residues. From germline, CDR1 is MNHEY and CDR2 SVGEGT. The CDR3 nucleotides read TGTGCCAGCAGGCGGGTAGGGGAGACCCAGTACTTC. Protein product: CASRRVGETQYF.

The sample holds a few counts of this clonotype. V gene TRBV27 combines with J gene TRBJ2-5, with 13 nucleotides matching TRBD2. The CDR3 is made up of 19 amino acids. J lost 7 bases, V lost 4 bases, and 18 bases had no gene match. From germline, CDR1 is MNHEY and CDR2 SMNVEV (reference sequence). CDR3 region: CASSYDGLAGDGSFGTQYF. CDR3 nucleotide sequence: TGTGCCAGCAGTTATGATGGACTAGCGGGAGATGGCAGTTTTGGGACCCAGTACTTC.

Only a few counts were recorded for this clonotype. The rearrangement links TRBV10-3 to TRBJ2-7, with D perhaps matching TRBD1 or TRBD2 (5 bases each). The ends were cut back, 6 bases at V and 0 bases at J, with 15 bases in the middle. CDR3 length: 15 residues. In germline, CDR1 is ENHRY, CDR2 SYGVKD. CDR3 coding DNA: TGTGCCATCAGCCCCGGGACCCAAAGCTCCTACGAGCAGTACTTC. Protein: CAISPGTQSSYEQYF.

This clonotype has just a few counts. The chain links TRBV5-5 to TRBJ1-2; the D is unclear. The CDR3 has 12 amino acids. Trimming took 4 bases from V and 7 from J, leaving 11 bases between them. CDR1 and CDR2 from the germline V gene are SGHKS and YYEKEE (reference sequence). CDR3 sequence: CASSLTQAGYTF. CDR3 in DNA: TGTGCCAGCAGCCTTACTCAGGCTGGCTACACCTTC.

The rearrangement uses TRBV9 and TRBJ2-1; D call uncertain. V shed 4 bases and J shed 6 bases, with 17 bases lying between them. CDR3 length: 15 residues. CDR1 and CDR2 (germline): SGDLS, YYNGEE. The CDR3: CASSPNTVHINEQFF. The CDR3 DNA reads TGTGCCAGCAGCCCGAATACTGTTCATATCAATGAGCAGTTCTTC. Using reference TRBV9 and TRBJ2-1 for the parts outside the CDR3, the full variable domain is DSGVTQTPKHLITATGQRVTLRCSPRSGDLSVYWYQQSLDQGLQFLIQYYNGEERAKGNILERFSAQQFPDLHSELNLSSLELGDSALYFCASSPNTVHINEQFFGPGTRLTVL.

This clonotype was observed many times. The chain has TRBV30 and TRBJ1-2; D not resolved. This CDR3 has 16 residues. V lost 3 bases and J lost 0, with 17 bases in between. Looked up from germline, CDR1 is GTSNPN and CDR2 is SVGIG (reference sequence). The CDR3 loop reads CAWRPRTGKANYGYTF. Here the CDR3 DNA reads TGTGCCTGGAGACCCCGGACGGGGAAAGCTAACTATGGCTACACCTTC.

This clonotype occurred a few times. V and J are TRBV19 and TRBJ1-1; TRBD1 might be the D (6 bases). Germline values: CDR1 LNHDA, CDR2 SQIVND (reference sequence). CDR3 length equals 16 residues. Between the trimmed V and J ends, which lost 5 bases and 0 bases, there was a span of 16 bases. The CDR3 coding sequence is TGTGCCAGTAGTTCATTCCTGGACAGCCTGAACACTGAAGCTTTCTTT. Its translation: CASSSFLDSLNTEAFF.

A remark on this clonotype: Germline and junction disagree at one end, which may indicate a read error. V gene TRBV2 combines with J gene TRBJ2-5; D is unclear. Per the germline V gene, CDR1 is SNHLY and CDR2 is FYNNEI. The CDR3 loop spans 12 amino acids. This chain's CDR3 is CASSSSALQIHF. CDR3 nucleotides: TGTGCCAGCAGTTCGTCGGCACTACAGATCCACTTC.